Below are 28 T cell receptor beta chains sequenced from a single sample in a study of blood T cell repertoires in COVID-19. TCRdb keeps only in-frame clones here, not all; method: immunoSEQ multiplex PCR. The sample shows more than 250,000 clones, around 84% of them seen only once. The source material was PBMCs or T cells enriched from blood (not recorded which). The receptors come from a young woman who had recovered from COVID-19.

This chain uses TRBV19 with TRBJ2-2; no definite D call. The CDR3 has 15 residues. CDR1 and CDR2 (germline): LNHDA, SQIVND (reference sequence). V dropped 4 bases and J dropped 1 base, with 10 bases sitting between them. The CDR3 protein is CASSSVVLNTGELFF. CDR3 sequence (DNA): TGTGCCAGTAGTAGTGTAGTGTTGAACACCGGGGAGCTGTTTTTT.

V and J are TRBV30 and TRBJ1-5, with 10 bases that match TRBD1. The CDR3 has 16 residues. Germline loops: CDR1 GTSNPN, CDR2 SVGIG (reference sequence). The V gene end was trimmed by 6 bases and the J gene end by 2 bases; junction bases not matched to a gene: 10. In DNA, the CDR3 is TGTGCCTGCCACCCGGGACAGGGGATCGGCAATCAGCCCCAGCATTTT. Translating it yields CACHPGQGIGNQPQHF.

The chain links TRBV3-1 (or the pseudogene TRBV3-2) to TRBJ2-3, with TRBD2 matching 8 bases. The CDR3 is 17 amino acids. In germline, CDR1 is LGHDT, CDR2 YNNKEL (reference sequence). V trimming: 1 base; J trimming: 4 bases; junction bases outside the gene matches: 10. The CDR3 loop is CASSQVKQTSESDTQYF. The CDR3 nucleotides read TGTGCCAGCAGCCAAGTTAAGCAGACTAGCGAATCAGATACGCAGTATTTT.

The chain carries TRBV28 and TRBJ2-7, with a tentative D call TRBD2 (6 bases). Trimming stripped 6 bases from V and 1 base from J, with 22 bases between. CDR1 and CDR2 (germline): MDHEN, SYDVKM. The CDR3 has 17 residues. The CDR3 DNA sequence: TGTGCCAGCAGCGATGCCTTGAAGGGGACTTCATCCTACGAGCAGTACTTC. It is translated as CASSDALKGTSSYEQYF.

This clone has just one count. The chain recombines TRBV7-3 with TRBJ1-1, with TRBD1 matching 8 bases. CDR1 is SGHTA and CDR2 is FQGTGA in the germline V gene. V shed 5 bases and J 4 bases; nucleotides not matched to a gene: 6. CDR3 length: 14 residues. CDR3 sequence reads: CASSPRGLGTEAFF. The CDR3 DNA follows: TGTGCCAGCAGCCCCAGGGGGCTGGGCACTGAAGCTTTCTTT.

CDR3 nucleotide sequence: TGTGCCAGCAGCCTCCAAGGGGGAATAAATGAAAAACTGTTTTTT. Protein product: CASSLQGGINEKLFF. The chain is built from TRBV6-5 and TRBJ1-4; tentative D call: TRBD1 (6 bases). Deletions cut 6 bases from V and 5 bases from J, with 16 bases between. This CDR3 has 15 residues. From germline, CDR1 is MNHEY and CDR2 SVGAGI.

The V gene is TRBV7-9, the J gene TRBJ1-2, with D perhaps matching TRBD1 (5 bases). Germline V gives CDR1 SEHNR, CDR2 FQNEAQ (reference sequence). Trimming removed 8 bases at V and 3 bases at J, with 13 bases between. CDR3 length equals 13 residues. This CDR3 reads CASAEGLDYGYTF. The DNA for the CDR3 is TGTGCCAGCGCGGAGGGACTGGACTATGGCTACACCTTC.

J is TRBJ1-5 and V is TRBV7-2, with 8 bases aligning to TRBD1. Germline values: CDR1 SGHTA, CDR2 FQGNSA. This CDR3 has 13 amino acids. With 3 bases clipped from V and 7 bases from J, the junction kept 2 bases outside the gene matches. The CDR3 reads CASSLRQGQPQHF. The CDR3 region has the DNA TGTGCCAGCAGCTTGAGACAGGGGCAGCCCCAGCATTTT.

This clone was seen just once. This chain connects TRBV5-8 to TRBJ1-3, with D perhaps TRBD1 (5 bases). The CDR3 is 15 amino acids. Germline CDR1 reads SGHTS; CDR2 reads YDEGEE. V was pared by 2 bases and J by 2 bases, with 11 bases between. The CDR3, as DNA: TGTGCCAGCAGCTTCTCGGGGGTCACTGGAAACACCATATATTTT. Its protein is CASSFSGVTGNTIYF. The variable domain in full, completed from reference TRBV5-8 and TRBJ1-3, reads EAGVTQSPTHLIKTRGQQATLRCSPISGHTSVYWYQQALGLGLQFLLWYDEGEERNRGNFPPRFSGRQFPNYSSELNVNALELEDSALYLCASSFSGVTGNTIYFGEGSWLTVV.

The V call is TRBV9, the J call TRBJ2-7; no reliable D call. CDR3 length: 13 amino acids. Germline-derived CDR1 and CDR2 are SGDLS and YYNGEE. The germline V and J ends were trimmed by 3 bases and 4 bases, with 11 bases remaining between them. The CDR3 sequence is CASSGRPGYEQYF. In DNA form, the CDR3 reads TGTGCCAGCAGCGGTAGACCGGGTTACGAGCAGTACTTC.

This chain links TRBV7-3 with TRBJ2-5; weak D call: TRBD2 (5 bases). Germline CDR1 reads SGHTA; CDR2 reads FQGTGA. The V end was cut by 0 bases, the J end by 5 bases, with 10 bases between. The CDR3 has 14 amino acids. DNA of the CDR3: TGTGCCAGCAGCTTAACGGGAGAGAGTGAGACCCAGTACTTC. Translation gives CASSLTGESETQYF.

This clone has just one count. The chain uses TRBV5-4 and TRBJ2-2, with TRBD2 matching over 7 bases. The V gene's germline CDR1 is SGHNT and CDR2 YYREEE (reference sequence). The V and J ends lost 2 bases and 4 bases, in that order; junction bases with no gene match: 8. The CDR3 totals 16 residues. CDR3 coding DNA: TGTGCCAGCAGCTTTTCCCCGGGGAGGGGCACCGGGGAGCTGTTTTTT. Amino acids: CASSFSPGRGTGELFF.

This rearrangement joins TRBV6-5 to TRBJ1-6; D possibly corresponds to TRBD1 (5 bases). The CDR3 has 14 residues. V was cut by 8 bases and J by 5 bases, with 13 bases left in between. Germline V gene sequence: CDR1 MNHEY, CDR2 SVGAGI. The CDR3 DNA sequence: TGTGCCAGCTCCCCAGGGAACCATAATTCACCCCTCCACTTT. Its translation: CASSPGNHNSPLHF.

CDR3 residues: CAWSEASGRDQFF. Written as DNA, the CDR3 is TGTGCCTGGAGTGAGGCTAGCGGGAGAGATCAGTTCTTC. V is TRBV30 and J is TRBJ2-1; 10 bases map to TRBD2. From germline, CDR1 is GTSNPN and CDR2 SVGIG (reference sequence). With V trimmed by 1 base and J by 13 bases, 7 bases remained unmatched. The length of the CDR3 is 13 residues.

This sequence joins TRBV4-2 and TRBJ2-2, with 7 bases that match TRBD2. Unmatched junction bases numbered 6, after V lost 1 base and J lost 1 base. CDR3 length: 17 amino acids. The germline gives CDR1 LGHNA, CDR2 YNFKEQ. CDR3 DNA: TGTGCCAGCAGCCAAGGTTTTGGCGGGGGGAACACCGGGGAGCTGTTTTTT. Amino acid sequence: CASSQGFGGGNTGELFF.

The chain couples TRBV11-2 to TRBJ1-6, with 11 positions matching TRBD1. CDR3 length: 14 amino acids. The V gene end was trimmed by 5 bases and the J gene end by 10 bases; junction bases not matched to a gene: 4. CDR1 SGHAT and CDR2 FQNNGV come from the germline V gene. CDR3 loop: CASSPGQGESPLHF. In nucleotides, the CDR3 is TGTGCCAGCAGCCCGGGACAGGGGGAGTCACCCCTCCACTTT.

The DNA of the CDR3 is TGTGCCAGCAGACAACAGGGGCACTACGAGCAGTACTTC. Its protein is CASRQQGHYEQYF. This chain connects TRBV7-8 to TRBJ2-7; 7 positions match TRBD1. Germline CDR1 reads SGHVS; CDR2 reads FQNEAQ. V was pared by 6 bases and J by 3 bases, with 5 bases of the junction left unmatched. The CDR3 is 13 residues long. The variable domain in full, with the rest retrieved from reference TRBV7-8 and TRBJ2-7, is GAGVSQSPRYKVAKRGQDVALRCDPISGHVSLFWYQQALGQGPEFLTYFQNEAQLDKSGLPSDRFFAERPEGSVSTLKIQRTQQEDSAVYLCASRQQGHYEQYFGPGTRLTVT.

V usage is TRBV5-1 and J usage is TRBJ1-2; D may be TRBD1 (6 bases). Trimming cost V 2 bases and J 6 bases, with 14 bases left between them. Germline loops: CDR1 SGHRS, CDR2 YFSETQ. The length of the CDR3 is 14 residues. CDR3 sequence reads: CASSLPQGLDGYTF. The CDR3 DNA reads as TGCGCCAGCAGCTTACCACAGGGCTTGGATGGCTACACCTTC.

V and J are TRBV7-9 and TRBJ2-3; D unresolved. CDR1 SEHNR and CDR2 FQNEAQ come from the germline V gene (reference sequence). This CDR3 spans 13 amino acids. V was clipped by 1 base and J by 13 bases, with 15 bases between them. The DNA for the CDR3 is TGTGCCAGCAGCTTAGAGGAGAATATACGCAAGTATTTT. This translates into CASSLEENIRKYF.

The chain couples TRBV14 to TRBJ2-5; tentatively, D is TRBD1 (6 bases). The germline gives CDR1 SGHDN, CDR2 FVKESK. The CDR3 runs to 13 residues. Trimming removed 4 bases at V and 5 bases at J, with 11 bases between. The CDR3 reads CASSLQGSETQYF. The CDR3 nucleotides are TGTGCCAGCAGCCTACAGGGATCGGAGACCCAGTACTTC.

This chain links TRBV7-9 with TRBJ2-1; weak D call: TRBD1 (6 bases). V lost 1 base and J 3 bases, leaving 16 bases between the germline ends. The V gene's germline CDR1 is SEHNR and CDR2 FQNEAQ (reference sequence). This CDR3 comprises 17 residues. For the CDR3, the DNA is TGTGCCAGCAGCTTAGGAGGGCAGGGGCTTCTCTACAATGAGCAGTTCTTC. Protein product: CASSLGGQGLLYNEQFF. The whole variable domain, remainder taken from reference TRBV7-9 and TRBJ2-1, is DTGVSQNPRHKITKRGQNVTFRCDPISEHNRLYWYRQTLGQGPEFLTYFQNEAQLEKSRLLSDRFSAERPKGSFSTLEIQRTEQGDSAMYLCASSLGGQGLLYNEQFFGPGTRLTVL.

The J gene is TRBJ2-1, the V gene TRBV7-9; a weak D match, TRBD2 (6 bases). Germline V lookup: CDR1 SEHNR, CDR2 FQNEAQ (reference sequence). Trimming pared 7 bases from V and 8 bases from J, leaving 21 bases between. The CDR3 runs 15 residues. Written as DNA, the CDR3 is TGTGCCAGCACCTCCGCGGGGCAAATCCCGTATGAGCAGTTCTTC. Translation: CASTSAGQIPYEQFF.

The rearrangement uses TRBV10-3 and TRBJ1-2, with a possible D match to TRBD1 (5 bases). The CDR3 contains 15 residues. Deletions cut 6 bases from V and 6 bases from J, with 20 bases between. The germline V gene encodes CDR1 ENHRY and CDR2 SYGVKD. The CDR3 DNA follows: TGTGCCATCAGGGGTAGTAGGGGAAGGCTCGATGGCTACACCTTC. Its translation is CAIRGSRGRLDGYTF.

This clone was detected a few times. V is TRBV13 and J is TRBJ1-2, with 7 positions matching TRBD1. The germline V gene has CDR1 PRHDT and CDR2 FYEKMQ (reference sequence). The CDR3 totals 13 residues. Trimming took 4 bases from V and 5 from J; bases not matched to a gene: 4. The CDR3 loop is CASSSGQRYGYTF. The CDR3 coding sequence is TGTGCCAGCAGCTCGGGACAGCGGTATGGCTACACCTTC.

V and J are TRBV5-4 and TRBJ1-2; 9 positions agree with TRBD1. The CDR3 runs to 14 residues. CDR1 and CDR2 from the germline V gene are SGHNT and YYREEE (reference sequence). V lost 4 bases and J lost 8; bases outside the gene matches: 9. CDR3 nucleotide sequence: TGTGCCAGCAGCACGGGGACAGGGAGGGAGGGCTACACCTTC. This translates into CASSTGTGREGYTF.

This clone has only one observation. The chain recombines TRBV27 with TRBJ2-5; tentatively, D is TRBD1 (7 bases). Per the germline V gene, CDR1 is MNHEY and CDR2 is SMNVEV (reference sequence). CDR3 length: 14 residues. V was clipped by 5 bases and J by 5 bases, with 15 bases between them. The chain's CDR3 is CASSAQTGRETQYF. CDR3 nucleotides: TGTGCCAGCAGTGCACAGACAGGGAGGGAGACCCAGTACTTC.

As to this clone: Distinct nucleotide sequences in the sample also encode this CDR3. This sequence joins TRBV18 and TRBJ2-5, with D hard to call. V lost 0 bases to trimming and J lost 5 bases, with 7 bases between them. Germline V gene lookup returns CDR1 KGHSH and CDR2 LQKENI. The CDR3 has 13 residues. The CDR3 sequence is CASSPPVGETQYF. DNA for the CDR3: TGTGCCAGCTCACCACCGGTCGGGGAGACCCAGTACTTC.

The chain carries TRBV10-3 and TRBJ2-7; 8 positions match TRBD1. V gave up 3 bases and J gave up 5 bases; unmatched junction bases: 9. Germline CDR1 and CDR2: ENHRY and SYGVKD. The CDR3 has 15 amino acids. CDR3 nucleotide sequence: TGTGCCATCAGTGACCCCAGGGGGCTACAGGACGAGCAGTACTTC. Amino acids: CAISDPRGLQDEQYF.